The entry below gives a single TCR beta chain sequence along with its context. The data originate from a study of T-cell reconstitution after alpha-beta-depleted transplantation in children. This CDR3 spans 16 amino acids. Germline-derived CDR1 and CDR2 are MNHEY and SVGEGT. Trimming at V came to 4 bases and at J to 6 bases, leaving 12 bases not matched to a gene. Preparation of the TCRbeta library was carried out with unique molecular identifiers. Each CDR3 protein gets one entry after TCRdb re-called the PCR reads with MiXCR. The table includes around 340,000 distinct CDR3 sequences, approximately 12% detected once.

The sequence came from a human donor who donated a stem cell graft to a child with Fanconi anemia. Sequences were derived from PBMCs, sampled from the stem cell graft. The chain has TRBV6-2 or TRBV6-3 and TRBJ1-5; 7 nucleotides agree with TRBD1. CDR3 sequence (DNA): TGTGCCAGCAGTTTCCTTCCTCTACAGGGGCTTCAGCCCCAGCATTTT. It is translated as CASSFLPLQGLQPQHF.